This T cell receptor (beta chain) is drawn from a study of T cell responses to AZD1222 COVID-19 vaccine. In the case of this clone: Its cognate antigen is unknown.

TCRdb's copy holds only in-frame clones and misses some; the assay was immunoSEQ multiplex PCR. The sample shows approximately 160,000 clones, approximately 93% of them seen only once. This CDR3 contains 15 residues. V was clipped by 4 bases and J by 4 bases; unmatched bases: 8. The germline V gene encodes CDR1 KGHSH and CDR2 LQKENI. General study results and limits: Donors in the cohort were predominantly white British and more often female, and clonal diversity was possibly underestimated.

The TCR originated in an adult in good health. The chain has TRBV18 and TRBJ1-1, with 8 bases identical to TRBD1. Sequences were derived from peripheral blood, sampled on day 0 of AZD1222 vaccination. DNA for the CDR3: TGTGCCAGCTCACGGACAGGGATGGGTGGCACTGAAGCTTTCTTT. This gives the protein CASSRTGMGGTEAFF.